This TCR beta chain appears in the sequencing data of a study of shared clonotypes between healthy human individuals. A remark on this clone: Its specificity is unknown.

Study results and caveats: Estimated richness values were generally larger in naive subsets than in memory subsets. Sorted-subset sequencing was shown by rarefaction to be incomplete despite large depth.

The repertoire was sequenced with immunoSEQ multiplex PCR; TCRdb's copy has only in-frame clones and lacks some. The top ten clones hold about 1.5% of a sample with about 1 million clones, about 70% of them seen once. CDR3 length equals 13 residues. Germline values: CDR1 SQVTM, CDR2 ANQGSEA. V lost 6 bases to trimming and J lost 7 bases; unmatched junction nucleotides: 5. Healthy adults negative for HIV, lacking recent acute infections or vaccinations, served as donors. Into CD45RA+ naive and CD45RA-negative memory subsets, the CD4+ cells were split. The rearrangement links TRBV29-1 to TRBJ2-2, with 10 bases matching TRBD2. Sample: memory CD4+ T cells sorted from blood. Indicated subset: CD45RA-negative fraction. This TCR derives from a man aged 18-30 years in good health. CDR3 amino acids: CSVRTSGNGELFF. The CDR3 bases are TGCAGCGTCAGGACTAGCGGAAACGGGGAGCTGTTTTTT.